These T cell receptor beta chains were read from a single sample in a study of blood T cell repertoires in COVID-19. Sequencing was performed with immunoSEQ multiplex PCR; in TCRdb, only in-frame clones are kept and a portion is missing. This table holds 100,000 or so clones, 87% found once. Sequencing was done on a sample of peripheral blood. The receptors originated from a man between 50 and 59 years old with active COVID-19. Each CDR3 is given with its conserved first and last residue.

j_call v_call cdr3_aa
TRBJ2-7 TRBV27 CASSPSYEQYF
TRBJ1-5 TRBV5-4 CASSSDRGQGPQHF
TRBJ2-7 TRBV5-4 CASSYQQGSGYEQYF
TRBJ2-1 TRBV7-9 CASSSTELRPDNSYNEQFF
TRBJ2-5 TRBV11-3 CASSPPLAGRIQETQYF
TRBJ2-1 TRBV2 CASSGGGPRNEQFF
TRBJ1-1 TRBV6-5 CASSYSGQGTSEAFF
TRBJ2-6 TRBV6-1 CASSEQGNSGANVLTF
TRBJ2-1 TRBV6-2/TRBV6-3 CASSFTGEQFF
TRBJ2-7 TRBV11-1 CASSLGQGSEQYF
TRBJ2-2 TRBV10-3 CAISDSGLAVRELFF
TRBJ1-1 TRBV7-9 CASSWDRVSTEAFF
TRBJ2-1 TRBV6-2/TRBV6-3 CASSRLAGHNEQFF
TRBJ2-1 TRBV6-2/TRBV6-3 CASSDRGKGYYNEQFF
TRBJ1-4 TRBV6-6 CASSYSIEMINKKLFF
TRBJ1-4 TRBV10-1 CASSDRDRDEKLFF
TRBJ1-5 TRBV7-2 CASSLSLSNQPQHF
TRBJ2-1 TRBV5-1 CASSPGTGRHNEQFF
TRBJ1-2 TRBV2 CASPKDSPTGDYGYTF
TRBJ1-1 TRBV6-5 CASRSQGPLNTEAFF
TRBJ2-7 TRBV27 CASSPLTRDRSYEQYF
TRBJ1-3 TRBV19 CASSIGRPGSGNTIYF
TRBJ2-7 TRBV20-1 CSASPLPGTSAYEQYF
TRBJ2-1 TRBV7-6 CASSLADLRVAGLNEQFF
TRBJ2-1 TRBV7-8 CASSSSVPPNEQFF
TRBJ1-5 TRBV4-2 CASSRSTGVDQPQHF
TRBJ2-5 TRBV7-6 CASSALTGPQETQYF
TRBJ2-7 TRBV18 CASSPPGDYEQYF
TRBJ1-2 TRBV10-1 CASSESSVPTRYGYTF
TRBJ1-2 TRBV7-9 CASTRDRGDYGYTF
TRBJ2-1 TRBV5-1 CASSLDGSSYNEQFF
TRBJ1-5 TRBV5-5 CASSLGQGVVQPQHF
TRBJ2-7 TRBV15 CATSREAAGALGEQYF
TRBJ2-1 TRBV27 CASSPGGRGNEQFF
TRBJ1-2 TRBV12-3/TRBV12-4 CASSLAEARGYTF
TRBJ1-2 TRBV7-8 CASSLGGFYSGYTF
TRBJ2-5 TRBV7-9 CASSLPPHREAGPETQYF
TRBJ2-1 TRBV4-3 CASSQEGQSSYNEQFF
TRBJ1-1 TRBV2 CASKGDEGNTEAFF
TRBJ1-2 TRBV5-4 CASSSDRVGGYTF
TRBJ2-1 TRBV7-9 CASSWDRGAYNEQFF
TRBJ1-2 TRBV27 CASSPIRDRGGYTF
TRBJ2-3 TRBV5-6 CASSLRDWYSDTQYF
TRBJ1-1 TRBV5-1 CASSLVTGSGTEAFF
TRBJ2-1 TRBV10-2 CASRAGTGHYNEQFF
TRBJ2-7 TRBV6-5 CASSYPGSYEQYF
TRBJ1-1 TRBV11-2 CASSLPHQGNTEAFF
TRBJ1-2 TRBV9 CASSVVGGPYGYTF